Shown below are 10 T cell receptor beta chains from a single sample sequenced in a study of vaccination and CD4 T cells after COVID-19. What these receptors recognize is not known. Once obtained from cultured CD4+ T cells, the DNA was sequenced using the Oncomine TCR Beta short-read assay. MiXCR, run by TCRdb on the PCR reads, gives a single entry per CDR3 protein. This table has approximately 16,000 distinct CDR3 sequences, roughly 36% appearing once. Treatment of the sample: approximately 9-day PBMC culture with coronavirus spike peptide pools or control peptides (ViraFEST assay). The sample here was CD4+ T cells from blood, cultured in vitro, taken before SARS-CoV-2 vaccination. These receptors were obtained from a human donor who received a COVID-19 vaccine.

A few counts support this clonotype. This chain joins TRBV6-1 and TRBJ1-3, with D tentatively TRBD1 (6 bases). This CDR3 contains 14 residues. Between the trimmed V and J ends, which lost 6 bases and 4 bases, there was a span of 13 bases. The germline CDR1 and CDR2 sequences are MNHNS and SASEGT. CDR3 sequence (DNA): TGTGCCAGCAGGGACCAGGGGAAAGGAAACACCATATATTTT. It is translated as CASRDQGKGNTIYF.

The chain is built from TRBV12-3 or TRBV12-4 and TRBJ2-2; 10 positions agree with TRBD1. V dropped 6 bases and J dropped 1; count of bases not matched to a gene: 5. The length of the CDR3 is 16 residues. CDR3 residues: CASSPDRGLNTGELFF. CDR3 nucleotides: TGTGCCAGCAGCCCCGACAGGGGGCTGAACACCGGGGAGCTGTTTTTT.

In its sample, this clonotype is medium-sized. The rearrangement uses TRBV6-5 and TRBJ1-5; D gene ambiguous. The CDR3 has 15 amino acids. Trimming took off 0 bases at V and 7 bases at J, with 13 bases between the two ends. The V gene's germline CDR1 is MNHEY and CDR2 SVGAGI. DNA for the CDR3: TGTGCCAGCAGTTACTCACATCGGGTTGGACAGCCCCAGCATTTT. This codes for CASSYSHRVGQPQHF.

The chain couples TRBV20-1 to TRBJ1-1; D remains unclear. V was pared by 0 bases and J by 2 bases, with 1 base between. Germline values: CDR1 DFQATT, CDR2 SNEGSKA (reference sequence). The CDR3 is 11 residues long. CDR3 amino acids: CSARENTEAFF. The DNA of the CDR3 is TGCAGTGCTAGAGAAAACACTGAAGCTTTCTTT.

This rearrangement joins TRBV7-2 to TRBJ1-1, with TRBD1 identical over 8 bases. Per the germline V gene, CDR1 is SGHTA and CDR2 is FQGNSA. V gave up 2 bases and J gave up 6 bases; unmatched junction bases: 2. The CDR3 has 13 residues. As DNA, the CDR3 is TGTGCCAGCAGCTTACAGGGGGCTTCTGAAGCTTTCTTT. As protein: CASSLQGASEAFF.

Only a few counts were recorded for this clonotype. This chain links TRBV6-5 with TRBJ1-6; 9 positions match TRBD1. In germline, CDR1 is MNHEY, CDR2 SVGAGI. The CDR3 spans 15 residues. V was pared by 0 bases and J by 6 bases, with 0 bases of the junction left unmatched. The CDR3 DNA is TGTGCCAGCAGTTACTCGGGACAGGGTAATTCACCCCTCCACTTT. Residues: CASSYSGQGNSPLHF.

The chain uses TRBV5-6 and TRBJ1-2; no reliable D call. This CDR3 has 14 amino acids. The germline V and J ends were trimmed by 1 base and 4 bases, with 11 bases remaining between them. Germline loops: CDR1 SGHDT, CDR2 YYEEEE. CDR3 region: CASSLMSVPYGYTF. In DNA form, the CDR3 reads TGTGCCAGCAGCTTGATGTCAGTCCCCTATGGCTACACCTTC.

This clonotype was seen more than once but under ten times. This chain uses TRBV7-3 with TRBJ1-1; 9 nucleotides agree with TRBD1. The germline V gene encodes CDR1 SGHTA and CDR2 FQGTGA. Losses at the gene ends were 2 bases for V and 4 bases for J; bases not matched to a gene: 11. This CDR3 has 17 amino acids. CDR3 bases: TGTGCCAGCAGCTTATTGGGGCCCGGGACAGGGATCACTGAAGCTTTCTTT. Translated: CASSLLGPGTGITEAFF.

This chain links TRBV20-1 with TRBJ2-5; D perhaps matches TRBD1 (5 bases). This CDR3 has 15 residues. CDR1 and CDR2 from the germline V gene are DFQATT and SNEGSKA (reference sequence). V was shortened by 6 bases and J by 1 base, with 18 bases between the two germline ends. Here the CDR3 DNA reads TGCAGTGCGCAGAGGACCCCACAGGCCCAAGAGACCCAGTACTTC. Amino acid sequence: CSAQRTPQAQETQYF.

CDR3 in DNA: TGTGCCAGCAGATTCCGTCGGGACTCTAACTATGGCTACACCTTC. Encoded protein: CASRFRRDSNYGYTF. The genes are TRBV6-1 and TRBJ1-2, with D perhaps matching TRBD1 (5 bases). The germline V gene encodes CDR1 MNHNS and CDR2 SASEGT. V lost 6 bases and J lost 0, with 14 bases in between. The CDR3 spans 15 residues.